Described below is a single T cell receptor beta chain sequence and its context. Its antigen is currently unknown. This PCR relied on a set of 60 Vbeta primers and 13 Jbeta primers. The table came from immunoSEQ multiplex PCR; TCRdb's copy has only in-frame clones and leaves some out. Among approximately 140,000 clones listed, 65% to 90% were seen once. This entry is derived from a study of cytomegalovirus exposure and HLA in healthy donors. Study findings and constraints: Most subjects' HLA-A and HLA-B alleles were reportedly predicted from TCR beta sequences.

The CDR3 spans 16 residues. Trimming took off 1 base at V and 1 base at J, with 8 bases between the two ends. Germline CDR1 SGHTA, CDR2 FQGTGA. Material for sequencing was PBMCs. The genes are TRBV7-3 and TRBJ2-6; no firm D call. The clonotype originates from a man in his forties or fifties in good health and CMV-seronegative. CDR3 protein: CASSLSVGSGANVLTF. CDR3 in DNA: TGTGCCAGCAGCTTAAGCGTCGGTTCTGGGGCCAACGTCCTGACTTTC.